The TCR beta chain described here comes from a study of cytomegalovirus exposure and HLA in healthy donors. Whole-study results and caveats: Rarity characterized most TCR sequences, yet some public TCRs appeared in many donors. The listing of some 170 TCR beta chains classed them as cytomegalovirus-associated.

TCRdb's copy holds only in-frame clones and misses some; the assay was immunoSEQ multiplex PCR. Of roughly 250,000 clones listed, approximately 86% are singletons. Germline CDR1 is MNHEY and CDR2 is SMNVEV (reference sequence). There are 15 residues in the CDR3. V was pared by 8 bases and J by 0 bases, with 6 bases of the junction left unmatched. Regarding this clone: Its target is unknown.

Among the 120 or so subjects of the validation cohort, separate from the approximately 700-subject first cohort, were the donors. This TCR derives from a woman in her thirties in good health and CMV-seropositive. Sequenced input: PBMCs. This chain uses TRBV27 with TRBJ1-3, with 8 bases lining up with TRBD1. The chain's CDR3 is CASAQDRDSGNTIYF. CDR3 DNA sequence: TGTGCCAGCGCCCAGGACAGGGACTCTGGAAACACCATATATTTT.